Sequencing of this T cell receptor (beta chain) was carried out in a study of cytomegalovirus exposure and HLA in healthy donors. Study in general: Previous work identified 100 million or so unique TCR beta sequences from 150 million to 200 million T cells.

PCR involved 60 Vbeta and 13 Jbeta primers. Produced via immunoSEQ multiplex PCR; TCRdb's table is partial and in-frame only. Among more than 85,000 clones listed, 65% to 80% were seen once. This CDR3 is built from 14 residues. V was clipped by 4 bases and J by 14 bases; unmatched bases: 11. Looked up from germline, CDR1 is SGHNT and CDR2 is YYREEE (reference sequence). Study-wide findings and caveats: A later analysis showed TCR association rates differing by HLA locus, peaking at DRB1 and lowest at HLA-C. As immune exposure information, only CMV serostatus was available.

Comment on this clone: The antigen is unknown.

Sequenced material: PBMCs. This clonotype originated in an older woman in good health and CMV-seropositive. The rearrangement uses TRBV5-4 and TRBJ2-1; 11 nucleotides line up with TRBD2. In DNA form, the CDR3 reads TGTGCCAGCAGCGTCGGGACTAGCGGCGTCTCTGAGTTCTTC. The encoded protein is CASSVGTSGVSEFF. The whole variable domain, remainder taken from reference TRBV5-4 and TRBJ2-1, is ETGVTQSPTHLIKTRGQQVTLRCSSQSGHNTVSWYQQALGQGPQFIFQYYREEENGRGNFPPRFSGLQFPNYSSELNVNALELDDSALYLCASSVGTSGVSEFFGPGTRLTVL.